This T cell receptor (beta chain) was found in a study of ipilimumab plus nivolumab after autologous stem cell transplantation. For the study at large: Both relapsed and primary refractory DLBCL were included.

Checkpoint therapy with ipilimumab 1 mg/kg began 14 to 28 days after transplant. Patients got 3 mg/kg IV nivolumab weeks 1, 4, 7, 10, then biweekly through week 26. Measured with immunoSEQ multiplex PCR; TCRdb has only the in-frame clones, and not every one. The sample includes 84,000 or so clones, over 80% of them seen just once. Trimming cost V 8 bases and J 4 bases; bases outside gene matches: 13. Germline CDR1 is SNHLY and CDR2 is FYNNEI. The CDR3 length is 15 residues. This clone was counted only a few times. What it binds is not known. Findings and caveats of the study: Per the authors, repertoire, Treg and microbiota data justify further study.

The sequence came from a male donor with diffuse large B-cell lymphoma. The V gene is TRBV2, the J gene TRBJ2-5; TRBD1 matches 7 bases. The specimen comprised PBMCs, sampled in a trial of ipilimumab plus nivolumab as post-transplant consolidation. CDR3 coding DNA: TGTGCCAGCGAAGAGGGACAGCGAGATGGAGAGACCCAGTACTTC. This codes for CASEEGQRDGETQYF.